This T cell receptor (beta chain) appears in the sequencing data of a study of neurological immune-mediated disorders. Many counts were recorded for this clonotype. TCRdb reprocessed the 5' RACE reads with MiXCR, giving one entry per CDR3 protein. This sample has fewer than 80,000 distinct CDR3 sequences, with around 4.7% found just once. The sequenced sample was PBMCs. This TCR was recovered from a woman in her 50s with multiple sclerosis.

The CDR3 spells CAISERQGSSNQPQHF. Here the CDR3 DNA reads TGTGCCATCAGTGAGCGACAGGGTTCGAGCAATCAGCCCCAGCATTTT. The chain links TRBV10-3 to TRBJ1-5; 7 bases align to TRBD1. The V gene end was trimmed by 2 bases and the J gene end by 1 base; junction bases not matched to a gene: 5. CDR1 and CDR2 (germline): ENHRY, SYGVKD. CDR3 length: 16 residues.